The 15 T cell receptor beta chains in this list originate from one sample, sequenced in a study of blood T cell repertoires in COVID-19. The table came from immunoSEQ multiplex PCR; TCRdb's copy has only in-frame clones and leaves some out. The sample lists approximately 400,000 clones, 89% occurring once. The material sequenced was peripheral blood. Source of these receptors: a man aged 35-49 years with acute or convalescent COVID-19.

The chain recombines TRBV7-9 with TRBJ1-1, with 9 positions matching TRBD1. Germline trimming cut 4 bases from V and 8 bases from J; bases unmatched to any gene: 17. CDR1 and CDR2 (germline): SEHNR, FQNEAQ (reference sequence). This CDR3 region has 17 residues. CDR3 amino acids: CASSSGQGWSGRWEAFF. CDR3 DNA: TGTGCCAGCAGCTCGGGACAGGGATGGTCCGGACGTTGGGAAGCTTTCTTT.

There are a few counts of this clone. The chain has TRBV3-1 (or the pseudogene TRBV3-2) and TRBJ2-7; maybe TRBD1 (6 bases). The V end was cut by 1 base, the J end by 10 bases, with 11 bases between. There are 12 residues in the CDR3. CDR1 and CDR2 from the germline V gene are LGHDT and YNNKEL (reference sequence). The CDR3 sequence: CASSQGDRQQYF. CDR3 in DNA: TGTGCCAGCAGCCAAGGTGACAGGCAACAGTACTTC.

CDR3 loop: CATKAQGLRSYGYTF. In DNA, the CDR3 is TGTGCCACCAAAGCACAGGGTCTAAGGAGCTATGGCTACACCTTC. The genes are TRBV10-3 and TRBJ1-2; D is possibly TRBD1 (6 bases). Per the germline V gene, CDR1 is ENHRY and CDR2 is SYGVKD. CDR3 length: 15 residues. Trimming pared 10 bases from V and 4 bases from J, leaving 22 bases between.

The V gene is TRBV2, the J gene TRBJ2-1, with D possibly being TRBD2 (5 bases). Germline assignment: CDR1 SNHLY and CDR2 FYNNEI. The V end was cut by 7 bases, the J end by 8 bases, with 9 bases between. This CDR3 spans 11 amino acids. The CDR3 here is CASKTDYEQFF. For the CDR3, the DNA is TGTGCCAGCAAAACGGACTATGAGCAGTTCTTC.

This clone was recorded a few times. The V gene is TRBV12-3 or TRBV12-4, the J gene TRBJ2-7; 9 nucleotides align to TRBD2. The CDR3 length is 13 residues. V shed 6 bases, J shed 2 bases, and the junction held 2 bases outside the gene matches. CDR3 sequence reads: CASRLAGPYEQYF. For the CDR3, the DNA is TGTGCCAGCAGGCTAGCGGGGCCCTACGAGCAGTACTTC.

Only a few counts were recorded for this clone. This chain connects TRBV7-2 to TRBJ1-6; D might be TRBD1 (5 bases). The germline V gene encodes CDR1 SGHTA and CDR2 FQGNSA. V was trimmed by 1 base and J by 0 bases, leaving 7 bases between them. CDR3 size: 16 residues. CDR3 region: CASSLVGGSYNSPLHF. The CDR3 DNA sequence: TGTGCCAGCAGCTTAGTGGGGGGCTCCTATAATTCACCCCTCCACTTT. Looking up the rest from reference TRBV7-2 and TRBJ1-6 gives the full variable domain: GAGVSQSPSNKVTEKGKDVELRCDPISGHTALYWYRQSLGQGLEFLIYFQGNSAPDKSGLPSDRFSAERTGGSVSTLTIQRTQQEDSAVYLCASSLVGGSYNSPLHFGNGTRLTVT.

The rearrangement links TRBV7-9 to TRBJ1-2; 12 nucleotides match TRBD1. Germline CDR1 reads SEHNR; CDR2 reads FQNEAQ (reference sequence). The junction had 14 bases not matched to a gene; V was cut back by 5 bases and J by 7 bases. The CDR3 loop spans 17 amino acids. The CDR3 DNA reads TGTGCCAGCAGCGCCTTACTGGGACAGGGGGCTTTCGGTGGCTACACCTTC. Translating it yields CASSALLGQGAFGGYTF.

This clone was seen just once. V and J are TRBV7-3 and TRBJ2-2; 12 bases agree with TRBD2. J gave up 1 base and V 5 bases, and 2 bases lay outside the gene matches. Germline CDR1 reads SGHTA; CDR2 reads FQGTGA. The CDR3 has 16 amino acids. CDR3 sequence (DNA): TGTGCCAGCAGCCGGACTAGCGGGAAGAACACCGGGGAGCTGTTTTTT. Its translation: CASSRTSGKNTGELFF.

The V and J genes are TRBV19 and TRBJ2-1; 7 bases fit TRBD1. This CDR3 comprises 14 residues. Germline values: CDR1 LNHDA, CDR2 SQIVND (reference sequence). The V gene end was trimmed by 4 bases and the J gene end by 7 bases; junction bases not matched to a gene: 7. The CDR3, as DNA: TGTGCCAGTAGTACAAGGGGGCGCGGTAATGAGCAGTTCTTC. Amino acid sequence: CASSTRGRGNEQFF.

The chain combines TRBV10-3 with TRBJ1-1; D might be TRBD1 (6 bases). The V gene lost 0 bases and the J gene lost 5 bases, with 13 bases spanning the gap. There are 15 residues in the CDR3. Germline CDR1 and CDR2: ENHRY and SYGVKD. DNA of the CDR3: TGTGCCATCAGTGAGTCTACAGGGTTGGGGACTGAAGCTTTCTTT. Protein product: CAISESTGLGTEAFF.

CDR3 protein: CASRGDTYNQPQHF. As DNA, the CDR3 is TGTGCCAGCAGGGGGGACACCTACAATCAGCCCCAGCATTTT. This sequence joins TRBV27 and TRBJ1-5; weak D call: TRBD1 (6 bases). The CDR3 is 14 amino acids. Germline assignment: CDR1 MNHEY and CDR2 SMNVEV (reference sequence). The V and J ends lost 6 bases and 3 bases respectively, with 12 bases between them.

V usage is TRBV30 and J usage is TRBJ1-2; 8 positions match TRBD1. This CDR3 spans 14 amino acids. Trimming took 0 bases from V and 5 from J; bases not matched to a gene: 5. Germline CDR1 is GTSNPN and CDR2 is SVGIG (reference sequence). The DNA of the CDR3 is TGTGCCTGGAGTGTACCAGGGGGCGCATATGGCTACACCTTC. This sequence encodes CAWSVPGGAYGYTF. The complete variable domain, with remaining parts taken from reference TRBV30 and TRBJ1-2, reads SQTIHQWPATLVQPVGSPLSLECTVEGTSNPNLYWYRQAAGRGLQLLFYSVGIGQISSEVPQNLSASRPQDRQFILSSKKLLLSDSGFYLCAWSVPGGAYGYTFGSGTRLTVV.

The genes are TRBV28 and TRBJ2-5, with TRBD1 identical over 9 bases. The CDR3 consists of 15 residues. Germline V gene data show CDR1 as MDHEN and CDR2 as SYDVKM. V gave up 5 bases and J gave up 2 bases; unmatched junction bases: 6. As DNA, the CDR3 is TGTGCCAGCAGTGCGGGACAGGGCGAACAAGAGACCCAGTACTTC. Translated: CASSAGQGEQETQYF.

Only a few counts were recorded for this clone. The chain uses TRBV7-9 and TRBJ1-2; D might be TRBD1 (6 bases). The CDR3 runs to 14 residues. CDR1 SEHNR and CDR2 FQNEAQ come from the germline V gene (reference sequence). Trimming left V 3 bases short and J 4 bases short, with 12 bases between. CDR3 in DNA: TGTGCCAGCAGCTTTAGGACAGACACCTATGGCTACACCTTC. Translating gives CASSFRTDTYGYTF.

Concerning this clone itself: Its ends do not fully match the called genes, so a read error is possible. The J gene is TRBJ2-3, the V gene TRBV6-1; 10 positions agree with TRBD2. The CDR3 contains 15 residues. Germline V gives CDR1 MNHNS, CDR2 SASEGT. The CDR3 DNA follows: TGTGCCAGCAGTAAAGCGGGGGGGCCTTCAGATACGCAGTATTTT. It codes for CASSKAGGPSDTQYF.